The rows below give T cell receptor beta chains drawn from one sample of a study of T cells in localized non-small cell lung cancer. This table comes from immunoSEQ multiplex PCR, and its TCRdb copy is limited to in-frame clones, with some not included. Of fewer than 75,000 clones listed, about 81% are singletons. This specimen was peripheral blood, taken before any cancer treatment. Every receptor here comes from a female donor of 60 years or more with stage I lung adenocarcinoma. CDR3s include the opening cysteine and the closing phenylalanine or tryptophan. Fields, in order: CDR3 protein, CDR3 DNA, D gene, J gene, V gene, clone size. A D gene is named only where the DNA matches it firmly. Some rows have no size entry. The others give once, few or many, or a class for an expanded clone.

CDR3 protein: CASSVGQSYNEQFF
CDR3 DNA: TGTGCCAGCAGCGTTGGACAGTCCTACAATGAGCAGTTCTTC
D gene: -
J gene: TRBJ2-1
V gene: TRBV9
clone size: once

CDR3 protein: CASSFRGTSKETQYF
CDR3 DNA: TGTGCCAGCAGCTTCCGAGGGACTAGCAAAGAGACCCAGTACTTC
D gene: TRBD2
J gene: TRBJ2-5
V gene: TRBV11-3
clone size: -

CDR3 protein: CASSLGPSDYEQYF
CDR3 DNA: TGTGCCAGCAGCTTAGGCCCTAGCGATTACGAGCAGTACTTC
D gene: -
J gene: TRBJ2-7
V gene: TRBV7-2
clone size: -

CDR3 protein: CASRLEPYNEQFF
CDR3 DNA: TGTGCCAGCAGATTAGAACCCTACAATGAGCAGTTCTTC
D gene: -
J gene: TRBJ2-1
V gene: TRBV28
clone size: -

CDR3 protein: CASSIRTSGSEETQYF
CDR3 DNA: TGTGCCAGTAGTATTAGGACTAGCGGGAGTGAGGAGACCCAGTACTTC
D gene: TRBD2
J gene: TRBJ2-5
V gene: TRBV19
clone size: -

CDR3 protein: CASSRGGGMNTEAFF
CDR3 DNA: TGCGCCAGCAGTCGAGGAGGAGGAATGAACACTGAAGCTTTCTTT
D gene: -
J gene: TRBJ1-1
V gene: TRBV10-2
clone size: -

CDR3 protein: CASSLRTGHNEKLFF
CDR3 DNA: TGTGCCAGCAGCTTAAGGACAGGCCATAATGAAAAACTGTTTTTT
D gene: TRBD1
J gene: TRBJ1-4
V gene: TRBV7-2
clone size: -

CDR3 protein: CASSEAGLTSTDTQYF
CDR3 DNA: TGTGCCAGCAGTGAAGCGGGCCTGACTAGCACAGATACGCAGTATTTT
D gene: -
J gene: TRBJ2-3
V gene: TRBV2
clone size: -

CDR3 protein: CASSLDGPSNTGELFF
CDR3 DNA: TGCGCCAGCAGCTTGGATGGCCCATCGAACACCGGGGAGCTGTTTTTT
D gene: -
J gene: TRBJ2-2
V gene: TRBV5-1
clone size: -

CDR3 protein: CASSYSKYGERQFF
CDR3 DNA: TGTGCCAGCAGTTACTCGAAGTACGGGGAGAGGCAGTTCTTC
D gene: -
J gene: TRBJ2-1
V gene: TRBV6-5
clone size: -

CDR3 protein: CASRPLLGLPNEKLFF
CDR3 DNA: TGTGCCAGCAGGCCCTTGTTGGGACTGCCTAATGAAAAACTGTTTTTT
D gene: -
J gene: TRBJ1-4
V gene: TRBV27
clone size: -

CDR3 protein: CSPRLRTF
CDR3 DNA: TGCAGTCCTCGCCTTAGGACCTTC
D gene: -
J gene: TRBJ1-2
V gene: TRBV20-1
clone size: -

CDR3 protein: CASSDRVVTNQPQHF
CDR3 DNA: TGTGCCAGCAGTGACAGGGTGGTCACAAATCAGCCCCAGCATTTT
D gene: -
J gene: TRBJ1-5
V gene: TRBV6-1
clone size: -

CDR3 protein: CASSPPGARNTEAFF
CDR3 DNA: TGTGCCAGCAGCCCCCCCGGGGCACGGAACACTGAAGCTTTCTTT
D gene: -
J gene: TRBJ1-1
V gene: TRBV4-2
clone size: -

CDR3 protein: CASRLELKVGYTF
CDR3 DNA: TGTGCCAGCAGATTAGAGTTAAAGGTCGGCTACACCTTC
D gene: -
J gene: TRBJ1-2
V gene: TRBV28
clone size: few

CDR3 protein: CASKQQGFTGANVLTF
CDR3 DNA: TGTGCCAGTAAACAACAGGGATTCACTGGGGCCAACGTCCTGACTTTC
D gene: -
J gene: TRBJ2-6
V gene: TRBV19
clone size: -

CDR3 protein: CASSYSSDREKGYTF
CDR3 DNA: TGTGCCAGCAGTTACTCTTCCGACAGGGAGAAAGGCTACACCTTC
D gene: TRBD1
J gene: TRBJ1-2
V gene: TRBV6-6
clone size: -

CDR3 protein: CASSIDQEGLTLYSPLHF
CDR3 DNA: TGTGCCAGTAGTATAGATCAGGAGGGACTAACCCTTTATTCACCCCTCCACTTT
D gene: -
J gene: TRBJ1-6
V gene: TRBV19
clone size: -

CDR3 protein: CASSLAYQSGMNTEAFF
CDR3 DNA: TGTGCCAGCAGCTTGGCCTATCAGAGCGGGATGAACACTGAAGCTTTCTTT
D gene: -
J gene: TRBJ1-1
V gene: TRBV5-4
clone size: -

CDR3 protein: CASRSGSRQPQHF
CDR3 DNA: TGTGCCAGTAGATCGGGGTCTCGCCAGCCCCAGCATTTT
D gene: -
J gene: TRBJ1-5
V gene: TRBV19
clone size: -

CDR3 protein: CSVVEGIDGYTF
CDR3 DNA: TGCAGCGTTGTGGAGGGGATCGATGGCTACACCTTC
D gene: -
J gene: TRBJ1-2
V gene: TRBV29-1
clone size: -

CDR3 protein: CASSQEHGGTDTQYF
CDR3 DNA: TGCGCCAGCAGCCAAGAACACGGAGGCACAGATACGCAGTATTTT
D gene: -
J gene: TRBJ2-3
V gene: TRBV4-3
clone size: -

CDR3 protein: CASSSTFSSYNEQFF
CDR3 DNA: TGTGCCAGCAGCTCGACTTTCAGCTCCTACAATGAGCAGTTCTTC
D gene: -
J gene: TRBJ2-1
V gene: TRBV5-4
clone size: -

CDR3 protein: CASSLPGAGVHTGELFF
CDR3 DNA: TGTGCCAGCAGCCTACCTGGGGCGGGAGTACACACCGGGGAGCTGTTTTTT
D gene: TRBD2
J gene: TRBJ2-2
V gene: TRBV5-4
clone size: -

CDR3 protein: CAISQLTGRSTGELFF
CDR3 DNA: TGTGCCATCAGTCAACTCACCGGGCGATCCACCGGGGAGCTGTTTTTT
D gene: -
J gene: TRBJ2-2
V gene: TRBV10-3
clone size: -

CDR3 protein: CASSHAGISSYEQYF
CDR3 DNA: TGTGCCAGCTCACATGCCGGGATTTCTTCCTACGAGCAGTACTTC
D gene: -
J gene: TRBJ2-7
V gene: TRBV18
clone size: -

CDR3 protein: CASGGQGGYEQYF
CDR3 DNA: TGTGCCAGCGGTGGACAGGGCGGCTACGAGCAGTACTTC
D gene: TRBD1
J gene: TRBJ2-7
V gene: TRBV6-1
clone size: -

CDR3 protein: CASSVGTGVTGELFF
CDR3 DNA: TGTGCCAGCAGTGTAGGGACAGGGGTCACCGGGGAGCTGTTTTTT
D gene: TRBD1
J gene: TRBJ2-2
V gene: TRBV6-1
clone size: -

CDR3 protein: CASSQRGLTGGESYEQYF
CDR3 DNA: TGCGCCAGCAGCCAACGGGGTCTTACGGGGGGAGAATCCTACGAGCAGTACTTC
D gene: TRBD2
J gene: TRBJ2-7
V gene: TRBV4-3
clone size: -

CDR3 protein: CATSRDGAETGELFF
CDR3 DNA: TGTGCCACCAGCAGAGATGGGGCAGAGACCGGGGAGCTGTTTTTT
D gene: -
J gene: TRBJ2-2
V gene: TRBV15
clone size: -

CDR3 protein: CASSLSLDNNEQFF
CDR3 DNA: TGTGCCAGCAGCTTGAGTCTCGACAACAATGAGCAGTTCTTC
D gene: -
J gene: TRBJ2-1
V gene: TRBV7-3
clone size: -

CDR3 protein: CASSYYGANTEAFF
CDR3 DNA: TGTGCCAGCAGCTATTACGGGGCGAACACTGAAGCTTTCTTT
D gene: -
J gene: TRBJ1-1
V gene: TRBV2
clone size: -

CDR3 protein: CASSRGEYNEQFF
CDR3 DNA: TGTGCCAGCAGCCGAGGAGAATACAATGAGCAGTTCTTC
D gene: -
J gene: TRBJ2-1
V gene: TRBV4-2
clone size: -

CDR3 protein: CASSSTSGTSTDTQYF
CDR3 DNA: TGCGCCAGCAGCTCGACTAGCGGGACTAGCACAGATACGCAGTATTTT
D gene: TRBD2
J gene: TRBJ2-3
V gene: TRBV5-1
clone size: -

CDR3 protein: CASSDLDRGNPHEQYF
CDR3 DNA: TGTGCCAGCAGCGACCTGGACAGGGGGAACCCCCACGAGCAGTACTTC
D gene: TRBD1
J gene: TRBJ2-7
V gene: TRBV5-5
clone size: -

CDR3 protein: CASSELIGQGGTEAFF
CDR3 DNA: TGTGCCAGCAGCGAATTAATAGGGCAGGGTGGCACTGAAGCTTTCTTT
D gene: -
J gene: TRBJ1-1
V gene: TRBV16
clone size: -

CDR3 protein: CASTKNGGAETQYF
CDR3 DNA: TGTGCCAGCACCAAAAACGGGGGGGCGGAGACCCAGTACTTC
D gene: TRBD2
J gene: TRBJ2-5
V gene: TRBV27
clone size: -

CDR3 protein: CATSREGTSGELFF
CDR3 DNA: TGTGCCACCAGCAGAGAAGGGACATCCGGGGAGCTGTTTTTT
D gene: -
J gene: TRBJ2-2
V gene: TRBV15
clone size: -

CDR3 protein: CATSRDVFRQPTYNSPLHF
CDR3 DNA: TGTGCCACCAGCAGAGACGTTTTTCGGCAGCCGACCTATAATTCACCCCTCCACTTT
D gene: -
J gene: TRBJ1-6
V gene: TRBV15
clone size: -

CDR3 protein: CASSPSGQSYEQYF
CDR3 DNA: TGTGCCAGCAGTCCTTCCGGACAATCCTACGAGCAGTACTTC
D gene: -
J gene: TRBJ2-7
V gene: TRBV7-7
clone size: once

CDR3 protein: CSVDAQGYNEQFF
CDR3 DNA: TGCAGCGTTGATGCACAGGGGTACAATGAGCAGTTCTTC
D gene: TRBD1
J gene: TRBJ2-1
V gene: TRBV29-1
clone size: -

CDR3 protein: CASSPAAGFNYGYTF
CDR3 DNA: TGCGCCAGCAGCCCGGCGGCAGGGTTTAACTATGGCTACACCTTC
D gene: -
J gene: TRBJ1-2
V gene: TRBV4-1
clone size: -

CDR3 protein: CASSVMGLAENIQYF
CDR3 DNA: TGTGCCAGCAGCGTGATGGGACTAGCTGAAAACATTCAGTACTTC
D gene: TRBD2
J gene: TRBJ2-4
V gene: TRBV9
clone size: -

CDR3 protein: CASSPWKRNRGRAEAFF
CDR3 DNA: TGTGCCAGCAGCCCTTGGAAAAGGAACAGGGGAAGGGCTGAAGCTTTCTTT
D gene: TRBD1
J gene: TRBJ1-1
V gene: TRBV5-6
clone size: -

CDR3 protein: CASSLLGAGANVLTF
CDR3 DNA: TGTGCCAGCAGTTTATTAGGGGCTGGGGCCAACGTCCTGACTTTC
D gene: -
J gene: TRBJ2-6
V gene: TRBV28
clone size: -

CDR3 protein: CASSQNTGGLNEQFF
CDR3 DNA: TGTGCCAGCTCCCAAAACACGGGAGGGCTTAATGAGCAGTTCTTC
D gene: TRBD2
J gene: TRBJ2-1
V gene: TRBV18
clone size: -

CDR3 protein: CASSLTQSTGELFF
CDR3 DNA: TGTGCCAGCAGCTTAACCCAATCCACCGGGGAGCTGTTTTTT
D gene: -
J gene: TRBJ2-2
V gene: TRBV7-3
clone size: -

CDR3 protein: CAIRNNPGQGGTEAFF
CDR3 DNA: TGTGCCATCAGAAACAACCCGGGACAGGGGGGGACTGAAGCTTTCTTT
D gene: TRBD1
J gene: TRBJ1-1
V gene: TRBV10-3
clone size: -

CDR3 protein: CASSLGQVEAGELFF
CDR3 DNA: TGCGCCAGCAGCTTGGGACAGGTGGAGGCCGGGGAGCTGTTTTTT
D gene: -
J gene: TRBJ2-2
V gene: TRBV5-1
clone size: -

CDR3 protein: CASSQELGDTQYF
CDR3 DNA: TGCGCCAGCAGCCAAGAACTCGGGGATACGCAGTATTTT
D gene: -
J gene: TRBJ2-3
V gene: TRBV4-3
clone size: few

CDR3 protein: CASSGLGVVSYEQYF
CDR3 DNA: TGTGCCAGCAGTGGTCTGGGGGTCGTTTCCTACGAGCAGTACTTC
D gene: -
J gene: TRBJ2-7
V gene: TRBV28
clone size: once

CDR3 protein: CASSLPWTGGDSYGYTF
CDR3 DNA: TGCGCCAGCAGCTTGCCTTGGACAGGGGGCGATTCCTATGGCTACACCTTC
D gene: TRBD1
J gene: TRBJ1-2
V gene: TRBV5-1
clone size: -

CDR3 protein: CASSLSTGGGEGYTF
CDR3 DNA: TGCGCCAGCAGCTTGTCCACAGGGGGCGGTGAAGGCTACACCTTC
D gene: TRBD1
J gene: TRBJ1-2
V gene: TRBV5-1
clone size: -

CDR3 protein: CASRSLGTSGVYEQYF
CDR3 DNA: TGTGCCAGCAGATCACTAGGGACTAGCGGGGTTTACGAGCAGTACTTC
D gene: TRBD2
J gene: TRBJ2-7
V gene: TRBV28
clone size: -

CDR3 protein: CASSRNEGNTIYF
CDR3 DNA: TGTGCCAGCAGCCGAAACGAGGGAAACACCATATATTTT
D gene: -
J gene: TRBJ1-3
V gene: TRBV7-2
clone size: -

CDR3 protein: CASSKTHGVAYEQYF
CDR3 DNA: TGCGCCAGCAGCAAAACCCACGGAGTAGCCTACGAGCAGTACTTC
D gene: -
J gene: TRBJ2-7
V gene: TRBV4-1
clone size: -